This entry lists 11 T cell receptor beta chains sequenced from one sample in a study of control samples from healthy donors and cancer patients. Sequencing used immunoSEQ multiplex PCR; TCRdb keeps in-frame clones, though not all of them. The table has some 140,000 clones, roughly 94% seen once. Specimen: blood. These receptors originate from a man in his forties in good health.

The chain couples TRBV9 to TRBJ1-2, with 11 bases lining up with TRBD1. J gave up 8 bases and V 3 bases, and 9 bases lay outside the gene matches. This CDR3 comprises 15 residues. CDR1 SGDLS and CDR2 YYNGEE come from the germline V gene. CDR3 sequence (DNA): TGTGCCAGCAGCGCCACCCCGGGACAGGGGGGGGGCTACACCTTC. It encodes CASSATPGQGGGYTF.

The chain couples TRBV10-1 to TRBJ2-3; TRBD1 might be the D (6 bases). The V gene's germline CDR1 is WNHNN and CDR2 SYGVQD (reference sequence). Trimming removed 8 bases at V and 3 bases at J, with 12 bases between. The CDR3 is 13 residues long. The CDR3 bases are TGCGCCAGCGCCAGGGGCTTAACAGATACGCAGTATTTT. This translates into CASARGLTDTQYF.

Here the CDR3 reads CASGLGRGGSNEKLFF. DNA of the CDR3: TGTGCTAGTGGTTTGGGTCGTGGGGGCTCTAATGAAAAACTGTTTTTT. The genes are TRBV12-5 and TRBJ1-4; D is possibly TRBD1 (6 bases). Germline V gene sequence: CDR1 LGHNT, CDR2 FRNRAP. There are 16 residues in the CDR3. The V gene lost 1 base and the J gene lost 3 bases, with 12 bases spanning the gap.

The gene calls are TRBV6-6 and TRBJ2-3; no definite D call. Trimming took 2 bases from V and 4 from J, leaving 4 bases between them. Germline V lookup: CDR1 MNHNY, CDR2 SVGAGI (reference sequence). The CDR3 runs 12 residues. The CDR3 sequence is CASSYPADTQYF. The CDR3 bases are TGTGCCAGCAGTTACCCCGCAGATACGCAGTATTTT.

This clone was detected only a few times. At the DNA level, this CDR3 is encoded by other sequences in the same sample as well. This chain uses TRBV2 with TRBJ1-2, with 9 bases that match TRBD1. The germline V gene has CDR1 SNHLY and CDR2 FYNNEI. With 4 bases clipped from V and 8 bases from J, the junction kept 11 bases outside the gene matches. The CDR3 runs 15 residues. Here the CDR3 DNA reads TGTGCCAGCAGTGGAGAACAGGGGGCGAGGTCCGGCTACACCTTC. Protein: CASSGEQGARSGYTF. Using reference TRBV2 and TRBJ1-2 for the parts outside the CDR3, the full variable domain is EPEVTQTPSHQVTQMGQEVILRCVPISNHLYFYWYRQILGQKVEFLVSFYNNEISEKSEIFDDQFSVERPDGSNFTLKIRSTKLEDSAMYFCASSGEQGARSGYTFGSGTRLTVV.

The chain couples TRBV27 to TRBJ2-5; a weak D match, TRBD1 (6 bases). V was pared by 5 bases and J by 5 bases, with 18 bases between. In germline, CDR1 is MNHEY, CDR2 SMNVEV (reference sequence). The CDR3 runs 15 residues. The CDR3 protein is CASSPQQGSRETQYF. CDR3 nucleotides: TGTGCCAGCAGTCCGCAACAGGGCTCCAGGGAGACCCAGTACTTC.

The rearrangement uses TRBV5-8 and TRBJ1-3; D call uncertain. Deletions cut 2 bases from V and 0 bases from J, with 9 bases between. This CDR3 is 15 amino acids long. The germline gives CDR1 SGHTS, CDR2 YDEGEE. The CDR3 loop is CASSFGVLSGNTIYF. In nucleotides, the CDR3 is TGTGCCAGCAGCTTTGGGGTTCTCTCTGGAAACACCATATATTTT.

The genes are TRBV5-5 and TRBJ1-2; D gene unclear. The CDR3 totals 16 residues. Trimming took 4 bases from V and 6 from J, leaving 22 bases between them. The germline V gene has CDR1 SGHKS and CDR2 YYEKEE (reference sequence). The chain's CDR3 is CASSHDVQAGSHGYTF. CDR3 DNA sequence: TGTGCCAGCAGCCATGATGTCCAGGCAGGATCCCATGGCTACACCTTC.

The chain has TRBV29-1 and TRBJ1-2; a possible D gene is TRBD1 (5 bases). The CDR3 covers 12 residues. V lost 4 bases, J lost 8 bases, and 14 bases lay in between. The germline V gene has CDR1 SQVTM and CDR2 ANQGSEA. CDR3 residues: CSVARTSNGYTF. The CDR3 nucleotides are TGCAGCGTTGCCAGGACATCGAACGGCTACACCTTC.

This clone has a handful of counts. The chain recombines TRBV6-5 with TRBJ1-1, with 8 bases that match TRBD1. Per germline, CDR1 MNHEY and CDR2 SVGAGI. J was trimmed by 1 base and V by 4 bases; bases with no gene match: 5. The CDR3 totals 15 residues. The CDR3 reads CASSSYGTGNTEAFF. CDR3 nucleotide sequence: TGTGCCAGCAGTTCATACGGGACAGGGAACACTGAAGCTTTCTTT.

CDR3 DNA: TGTGCCCCCATGGGGGGACCTAGCAATCAGCCCCAGCATTTT. Translating gives CAPMGGPSNQPQHF. The chain couples TRBV24-1 to TRBJ1-5, with D possibly matching TRBD1 (5 bases). Trimming took 12 bases from V and 0 from J, leaving 14 bases between them. The CDR3 is 14 residues long. Germline V lookup: CDR1 KGHDR, CDR2 SFDVKD.